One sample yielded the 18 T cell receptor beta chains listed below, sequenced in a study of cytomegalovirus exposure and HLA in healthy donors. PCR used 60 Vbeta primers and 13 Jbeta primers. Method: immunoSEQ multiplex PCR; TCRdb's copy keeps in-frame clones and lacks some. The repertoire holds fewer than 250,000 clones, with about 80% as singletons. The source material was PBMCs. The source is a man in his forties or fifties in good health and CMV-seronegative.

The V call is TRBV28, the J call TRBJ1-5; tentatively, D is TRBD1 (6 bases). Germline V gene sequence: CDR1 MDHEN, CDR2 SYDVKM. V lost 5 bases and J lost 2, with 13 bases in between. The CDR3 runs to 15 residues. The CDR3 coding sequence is TGTGCCAGCAGTACCAACAGGGTTGGCAATCAGCCCCAGCATTTT. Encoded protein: CASSTNRVGNQPQHF.

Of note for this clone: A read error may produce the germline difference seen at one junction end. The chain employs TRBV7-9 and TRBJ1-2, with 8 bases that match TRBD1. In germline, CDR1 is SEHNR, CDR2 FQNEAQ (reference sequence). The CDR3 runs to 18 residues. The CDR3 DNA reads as TGTTCCAGCAGCTTTCTGAGACAGGGGCCCGAAGTCTTCTATGGCTACACCTTC. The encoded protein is CSSSFLRQGPEVFYGYTF. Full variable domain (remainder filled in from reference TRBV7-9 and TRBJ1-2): DTGVSQNPRHKITKRGQNVTFRCDPISEHNRLYWYRQTLGQGPEFLTYFQNEAQLEKSRLLSDRFSAERPKGSFSTLEIQRTEQGDSAMYLCSSSFLRQGPEVFYGYTFGSGTRLTVV.

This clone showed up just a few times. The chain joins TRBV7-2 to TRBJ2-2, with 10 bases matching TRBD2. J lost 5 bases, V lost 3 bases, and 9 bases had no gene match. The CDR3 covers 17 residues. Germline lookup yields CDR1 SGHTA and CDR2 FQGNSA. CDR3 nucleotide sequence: TGTGCCAGCAGCTTCGGAGCGGGAGGGCCTCGTACCGGGGAGCTGTTTTTT. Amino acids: CASSFGAGGPRTGELFF.

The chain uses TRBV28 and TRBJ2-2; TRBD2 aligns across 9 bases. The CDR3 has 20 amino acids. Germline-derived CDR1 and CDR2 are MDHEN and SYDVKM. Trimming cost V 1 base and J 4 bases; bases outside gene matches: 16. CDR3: CASSLSIKASGKLGTGELFF. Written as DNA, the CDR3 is TGTGCCAGCAGTTTATCGATAAAGGCTAGCGGGAAGCTAGGCACCGGGGAGCTGTTTTTT. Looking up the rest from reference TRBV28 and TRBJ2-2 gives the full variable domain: DVKVTQSSRYLVKRTGEKVFLECVQDMDHENMFWYRQDPGLGLRLIYFSYDVKMKEKGDIPEGYSVSREKKERFSLILESASTNQTSMYLCASSLSIKASGKLGTGELFFGEGSRLTVL.

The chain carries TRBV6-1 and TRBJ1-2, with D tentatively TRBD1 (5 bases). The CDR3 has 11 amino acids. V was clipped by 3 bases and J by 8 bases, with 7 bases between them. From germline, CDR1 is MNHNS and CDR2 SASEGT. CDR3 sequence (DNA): TGTGCCAGCAGTGATGGGGCGGGCTACACCTTC. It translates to CASSDGAGYTF.

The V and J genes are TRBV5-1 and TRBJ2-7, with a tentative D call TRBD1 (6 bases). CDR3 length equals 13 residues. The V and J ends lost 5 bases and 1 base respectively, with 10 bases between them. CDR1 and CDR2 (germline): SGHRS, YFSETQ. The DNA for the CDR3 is TGCGCCAGCAGTGGGACATTGTCCTACGAGCAGTACTTC. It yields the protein CASSGTLSYEQYF.

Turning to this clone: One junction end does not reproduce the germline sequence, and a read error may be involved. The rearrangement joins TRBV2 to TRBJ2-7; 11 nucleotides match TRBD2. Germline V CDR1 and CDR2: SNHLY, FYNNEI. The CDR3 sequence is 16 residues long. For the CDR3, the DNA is TGTGTCAGCCACGGGGGTGATACGGCTAGCGGGAGGAAGCAGTACTTC. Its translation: CVSHGGDTASGRKQYF. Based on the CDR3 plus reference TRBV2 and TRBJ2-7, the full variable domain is EPEVTQTPSHQVTQMGQEVILRCVPISNHLYFYWYRQILGQKVEFLVSFYNNEISEKSEIFDDQFSVERPDGSNFTLKIRSTKLEDSAMYFCVSHGGDTASGRKQYFGPGTRLTVT.

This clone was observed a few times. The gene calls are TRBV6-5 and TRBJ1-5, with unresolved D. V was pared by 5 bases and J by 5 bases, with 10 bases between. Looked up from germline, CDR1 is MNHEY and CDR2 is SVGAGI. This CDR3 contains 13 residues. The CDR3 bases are TGTGCCAGCAGTCCCAGTCAGTATCAGCCCCAGCATTTT. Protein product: CASSPSQYQPQHF.

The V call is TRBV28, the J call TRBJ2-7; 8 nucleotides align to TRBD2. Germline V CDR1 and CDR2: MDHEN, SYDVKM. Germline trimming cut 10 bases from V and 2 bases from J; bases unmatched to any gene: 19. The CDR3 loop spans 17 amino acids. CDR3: CATIKGLVLTHPYEQYF. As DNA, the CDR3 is TGTGCCACCATAAAGGGACTAGTCCTCACCCACCCCTACGAGCAGTACTTC.

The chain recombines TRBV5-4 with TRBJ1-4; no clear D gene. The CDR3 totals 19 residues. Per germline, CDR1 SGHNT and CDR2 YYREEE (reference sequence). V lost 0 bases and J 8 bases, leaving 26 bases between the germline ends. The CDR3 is CASSLGPTQARSGREKLFF. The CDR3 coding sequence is TGTGCCAGCAGCTTGGGACCGACGCAGGCTCGGAGCGGGAGGGAAAAACTGTTTTTT.

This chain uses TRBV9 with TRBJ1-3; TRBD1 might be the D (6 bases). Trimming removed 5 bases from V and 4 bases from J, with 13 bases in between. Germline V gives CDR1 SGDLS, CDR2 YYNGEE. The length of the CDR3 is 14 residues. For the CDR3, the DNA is TGTGCCAGCAGATCCGCAGGGGAAGGAAACACCATATATTTT. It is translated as CASRSAGEGNTIYF. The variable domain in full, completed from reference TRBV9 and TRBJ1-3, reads DSGVTQTPKHLITATGQRVTLRCSPRSGDLSVYWYQQSLDQGLQFLIQYYNGEERAKGNILERFSAQQFPDLHSELNLSSLELGDSALYFCASRSAGEGNTIYFGEGSWLTVV.

Here the CDR3 DNA reads TGTGCCAGCAGCTTAGGCCCTAGCTCCTACGAGCAGTACTTC. This gives the protein CASSLGPSSYEQYF. The rearrangement links TRBV13 to TRBJ2-7; no clear D. The length of the CDR3 is 14 residues. Germline V gene lookup returns CDR1 PRHDT and CDR2 FYEKMQ (reference sequence). V lost 0 bases, J lost 0 bases, and 6 bases lay in between.

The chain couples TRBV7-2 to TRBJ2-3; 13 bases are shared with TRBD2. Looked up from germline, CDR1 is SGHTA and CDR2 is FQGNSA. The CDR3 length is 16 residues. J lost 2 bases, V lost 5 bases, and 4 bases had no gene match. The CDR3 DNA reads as TGTGCCAGCAGCCCCGGACTAGCGGGAGCCACAGATACGCAGTATTTT. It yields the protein CASSPGLAGATDTQYF.

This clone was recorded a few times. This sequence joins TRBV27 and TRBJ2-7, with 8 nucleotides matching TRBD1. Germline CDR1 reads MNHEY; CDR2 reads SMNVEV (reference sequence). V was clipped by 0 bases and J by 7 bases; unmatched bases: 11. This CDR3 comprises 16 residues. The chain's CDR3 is CASSLSGGTGLGEQYF. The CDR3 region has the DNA TGTGCCAGCAGTTTATCCGGAGGGACAGGCCTGGGAGAGCAGTACTTC.

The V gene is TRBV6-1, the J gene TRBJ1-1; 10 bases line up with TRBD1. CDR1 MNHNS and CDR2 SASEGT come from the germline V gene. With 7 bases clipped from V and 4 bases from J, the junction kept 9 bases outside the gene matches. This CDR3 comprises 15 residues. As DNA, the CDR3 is TGTGCCAGCAACTCAGGACAGGGGGGGGGCACTGAAGCTTTCTTT. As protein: CASNSGQGGGTEAFF.

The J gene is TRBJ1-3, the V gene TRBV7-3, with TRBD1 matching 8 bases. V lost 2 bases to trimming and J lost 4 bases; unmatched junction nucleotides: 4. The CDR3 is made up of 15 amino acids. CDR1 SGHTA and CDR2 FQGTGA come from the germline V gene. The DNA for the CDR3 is TGTGCCAGCAGCTTACAGGGGGCATCCGGAAACACCATATATTTT. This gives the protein CASSLQGASGNTIYF.

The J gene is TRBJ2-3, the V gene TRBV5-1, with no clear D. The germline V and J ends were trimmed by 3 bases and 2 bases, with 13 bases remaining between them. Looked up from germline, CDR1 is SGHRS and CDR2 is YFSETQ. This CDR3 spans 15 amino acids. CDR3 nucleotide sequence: TGCGCCAGCAGCTCTGACCTTAGACTCACAGATACGCAGTATTTT. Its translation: CASSSDLRLTDTQYF.

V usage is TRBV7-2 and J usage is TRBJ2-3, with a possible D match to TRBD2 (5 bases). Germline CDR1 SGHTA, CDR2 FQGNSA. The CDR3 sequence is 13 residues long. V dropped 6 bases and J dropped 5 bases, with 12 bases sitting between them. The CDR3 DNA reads TGTGCCAGCAGTAAGGACTTCCAAGATACGCAGTATTTT. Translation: CASSKDFQDTQYF.